The T cell receptor beta chain under discussion was sequenced for a study of T-cell reconstitution after alpha-beta-depleted transplantation in children. V dropped 3 bases and J dropped 0 bases, with 8 bases sitting between them. This CDR3 contains 14 residues. CDR1 and CDR2 from the germline V gene are MNHEY and SVGEGT. Unique molecular identifiers tagged the TCRbeta library. TCRdb redid the calling of the PCR reads with MiXCR, one entry per CDR3 protein. In the table there are some 220,000 distinct CDR3 sequences, 8.5% to 10% of which are singletons. This clonotype was detected a few times. The sample was PBMCs from the stem cell graft donor, taken from the stem cell graft. The chain joins TRBV6-2 or TRBV6-3 to TRBJ2-5, with D unresolved. The TCR originated in a human donor who donated a stem cell graft to a child with acute lymphoblastic leukemia. The CDR3: CASSYGNHQETQYF. The CDR3 DNA follows: TGTGCCAGCAGTTATGGGAACCACCAAGAGACCCAGTACTTC.